The T cell receptor (beta chain) described here comes from a study of blood T cell repertoires in COVID-19. The overall study: Italy, Spain and the United States were the sources of the convalescent and acute COVID-19 samples. In each case, the material was cDNA or gDNA derived from T cells, B-cell-depleted T cells, or PBMCs.

There are 15 residues in the CDR3. V was cut by 5 bases and J by 3 bases, with 17 bases left in between. In germline, CDR1 is SGHAT, CDR2 FQNNGV. Sequencing used immunoSEQ multiplex PCR; TCRdb keeps in-frame clones, though not all of them. The table records 150,000 to 200,000 clones, 70% to 85% of them present only once. This TCR derives from a woman older than 75 with acute or convalescent COVID-19. The chain is built from TRBV11-2 and TRBJ2-7; D possibly corresponds to TRBD2 (5 bases). What was sequenced was peripheral blood. The CDR3 is CASSRGSGKVYEQYF. The DNA for the CDR3 is TGTGCCAGCAGCCGTGGGAGTGGGAAGGTCTACGAGCAGTACTTC.